These 31 T cell receptor beta chains were all obtained from the same sample, sequenced in a study. Via MiXCR, TCRdb re-called the 5' RACE reads, giving one row per CDR3 protein. This table has roughly 9,400 distinct CDR3 sequences, more than 15% appearing once. Sequenced sample: memory CD4+ T cells sorted from blood. Subset denoted: memory CD4+ T cells, CD4+CD45RO+CD25-. The receptors were gathered from a female donor with breast cancer.

In its sample, this clonotype was seen many times. The chain joins TRBV5-1 to TRBJ1-5; maybe TRBD1 (5 bases). The V and J ends lost 4 bases and 4 bases respectively, with 12 bases between them. CDR3 length equals 14 residues. Germline CDR1 reads SGHRS; CDR2 reads YFSETQ. CDR3 protein: CASSQGAGNQPQHF. Written as DNA, the CDR3 is TGCGCCAGCAGCCAAGGGGCAGGGAATCAGCCCCAGCATTTT.

This clonotype counts as medium-sized. The J gene is TRBJ2-7, the V gene TRBV11-3, with TRBD2 identical over 7 bases. The CDR3 runs 15 residues. Germline CDR1 and CDR2: SGHNT and YENEEA. J was trimmed by 4 bases and V by 1 base; bases with no gene match: 7. This CDR3 is CASSLGGRSFYEQYF. The CDR3 bases are TGTGCCAGCAGCTTAGGCGGGAGAAGTTTTTACGAGCAGTACTTC.

Here the CDR3 reads CASSLRGTGEQFF. CDR3 coding DNA: TGTGCCAGCAGCTTACGGGGTACCGGTGAGCAGTTCTTC. The rearrangement uses TRBV7-3 and TRBJ2-1, with D possibly matching TRBD2 (5 bases). This CDR3 has 13 amino acids. Trimming took off 2 bases at V and 9 bases at J, with 11 bases between the two ends. Germline assignment: CDR1 SGHTA and CDR2 FQGTGA. Full variable domain (missing parts from reference TRBV7-3 and TRBJ2-1): GAGVSQTPSNKVTEKGKYVELRCDPISGHTALYWYRQSLGQGPEFLIYFQGTGAADDSGLPNDRFFAVRPEGSVSTLKIQRTERGDSAVYLCASSLRGTGEQFFGPGTRLTVL.

Regarding this clonotype: A read error is possible here, since a much larger clone lies one base away. The V and J genes are TRBV28 and TRBJ1-1, with 11 bases identical to TRBD1. CDR1 is MDHEN, CDR2 SYDVKM, per germline. The CDR3 consists of 15 residues. CDR3 nucleotides: TGTGCCAGCACGGGACAGGGGGGCGGGGACACTGAAGCTTCCTTT. Translated, it gives CASTGQGGGDTEASF.

Points on this clonotype: A much larger clone sits a single nucleotide away, making a read error possible. As the CDR3 is not closed by the conserved phenylalanine or tryptophan, this likely results from a read error. The gene calls are TRBV5-1 and TRBJ2-6, with D unresolved. Deletions cut 5 bases from V and 0 bases from J, with 6 bases between. Germline assignment: CDR1 SGHRS and CDR2 YFSETQ. The CDR3 covers 14 residues. CDR3 DNA: TGCGCCAGCAGAGAACTCTCTGGGGCCAACGTCCTGACTTAC. Translation gives CASRELSGANVLTY.

In its sample, this clonotype ranks as medium-sized. The J gene is TRBJ1-5, the V gene TRBV18; D possibly corresponds to TRBD1 (6 bases). The germline CDR1 and CDR2 sequences are KGHSH and LQKENI. V gave up 4 bases and J gave up 7 bases, with 14 bases separating them. The CDR3 contains 14 residues. The CDR3: CASSLEGGGQPQHF. The CDR3 nucleotides read TGTGCCAGCTCACTTGAAGGAGGGGGACAGCCCCAGCATTTT.

Relative to its sample, this clonotype is medium-sized. J is TRBJ2-3 and V is TRBV20-1, with 9 bases lining up with TRBD2. Germline CDR1 DFQATT, CDR2 SNEGSKA (reference sequence). CDR3 length equals 15 residues. The V segment lost 6 bases and the J segment 4 bases; nucleotides outside the gene matches: 11. The CDR3 protein is CSAVVAGGGSDTQYF. The DNA for the CDR3 is TGCAGTGCGGTCGTGGCGGGAGGGGGATCAGATACGCAGTATTTT.

This clonotype was found a few times. This sequence may be a read error, since a much larger clone differs from it by one base. In this CDR3 the conserved last residue, phenylalanine or tryptophan, is missing, so a read error is likely. The chain is built from TRBV12-3 or TRBV12-4 and TRBJ1-1; D is perhaps TRBD1 (6 bases). The CDR3 totals 13 residues. V dropped 4 bases and J dropped 4 bases, with 10 bases sitting between them. The CDR3 reads CASSSQGPTEAFL. In DNA, the CDR3 is TGTGCCAGCAGTTCACAGGGTCCCACTGAAGCTTTCCTT.

By share of the sample, this clonotype is medium-sized. The chain has TRBV28 and TRBJ2-7; 9 nucleotides line up with TRBD1. The CDR3 has 13 residues. Germline V CDR1 and CDR2: MDHEN, SYDVKM. The J segment lost 2 bases and the V segment lost 6 bases, leaving 2 bases of the junction unmatched. The CDR3 nucleotides read TGTGCCAGCAGCGGACAGGGGACCTACGAGCAGTACTTC. Translating it yields CASSGQGTYEQYF.

Relative to its sample, this clonotype is medium-sized (0.01 to 0.1%). The V gene is TRBV5-1, the J gene TRBJ2-1; D may be TRBD2 (6 bases). This CDR3 comprises 14 residues. The ends were cut back, 4 bases at V and 0 bases at J, with 8 bases in the middle. The germline V gene encodes CDR1 SGHRS and CDR2 YFSETQ. The CDR3 loop is CASSPGSSYNEQFF. CDR3 nucleotide sequence: TGCGCCAGCAGCCCCGGGAGCTCCTACAATGAGCAGTTCTTC. Full variable domain (rest looked up from reference TRBV5-1 and TRBJ2-1): KAGVTQTPRYLIKTRGQQVTLSCSPISGHRSVSWYQQTPGQGLQFLFEYFSETQRNKGNFPGRFSGRQFSNSRSEMNVSTLELGDSALYLCASSPGSSYNEQFFGPGTRLTVL.

By sample fraction, this clonotype is medium-sized (0.01 to 0.1%). V is TRBV7-2 and J is TRBJ2-1; unclear D gene. Germline V lookup: CDR1 SGHTA, CDR2 FQGNSA. The CDR3 has 15 residues. V dropped 6 bases and J dropped 2 bases, with 14 bases sitting between them. This CDR3 is CASSPKSGAYNEQFF. CDR3 sequence (DNA): TGTGCCAGCAGTCCAAAGAGTGGGGCCTACAATGAGCAGTTCTTC.

This clonotype was recorded a few times. DNA for the CDR3: TGTGCCAGCAGCGGACTTGAGGAGACCCAGTACTTC. Translating it yields CASSGLEETQYF. The J gene is TRBJ2-5, the V gene TRBV6-2 or TRBV6-3; possibly TRBD2 for D (5 bases). The CDR3 contains 12 residues. Germline V gene sequence: CDR1 MNHEY, CDR2 SVGEGT. Trimming removed 6 bases at V and 5 bases at J, with 10 bases between.

Within the sample, this clonotype is medium-sized. The chain recombines TRBV12-3 or TRBV12-4 with TRBJ2-1; D possibly corresponds to TRBD2 (6 bases). The CDR3 contains 17 residues. V lost 6 bases and J 0 bases, leaving 18 bases between the germline ends. As DNA, the CDR3 is TGTGCCAGCAGCCAAACTAGCTTCCAGGACTCCTACAATGAGCAGTTCTTC. Translation gives CASSQTSFQDSYNEQFF.

This CDR3 is CASSKRSGRAFCTDTQYF. Written as DNA, the CDR3 is TGTGCCAGCAGCAAACGAAGCGGGAGGGCCTTTTGTACAGATACGCAGTATTTT. The rearrangement uses TRBV21-1 and TRBJ2-3; whether TRBD2, the table's D call, matches the DNA was not checked. TRBV21-1 is marked as a pseudogene. The CDR3 is 18 amino acids.

This clonotype is termed medium-sized. J is TRBJ1-1 and V is TRBV7-2; no definite D call. The CDR3 covers 13 residues. CDR1 and CDR2 (germline): SGHTA, FQGNSA. Trimming took off 4 bases at V and 5 bases at J, with 11 bases between the two ends. This CDR3 reads CASSSHLLTEAFF. The DNA of the CDR3 is TGTGCCAGCAGCTCCCATTTATTGACTGAAGCTTTCTTT.

By share, this clonotype ranks as medium-sized. This rearrangement joins TRBV7-3 to TRBJ2-5; D may match TRBD1 or TRBD2 (5 bases each). The ends were cut back, 0 bases at V and 1 base at J, with 12 bases in the middle. The CDR3 totals 16 residues. In germline, CDR1 is SGHTA, CDR2 FQGTGA. CDR3 in DNA: TGTGCCAGCAGCTTAACCGGGGCCCGGGGCCAAGAGACCCAGTACTTC. Protein product: CASSLTGARGQETQYF.

This clonotype was seen more than once but under ten times. The J gene is TRBJ2-7, the V gene TRBV7-9; TRBD2 is a possible D gene (6 bases). The CDR3 is 14 amino acids. Between the trimmed V and J ends, which lost 5 bases and 5 bases, there was a span of 16 bases. The germline V gene has CDR1 SEHNR and CDR2 FQNEAQ (reference sequence). CDR3 amino acids: CASSPTGTVDEQYF. In DNA, the CDR3 is TGTGCCAGCAGCCCTACCGGGACTGTGGACGAGCAGTACTTC.

About this clonotype itself: Germline is not matched at one junction end, which may reflect a read error. The chain uses TRBV29-1 and TRBJ2-5; weak D call: TRBD2 (5 bases). The CDR3 runs 12 residues. CDR1 SQVTM and CDR2 ANQGSEA come from the germline V gene. The chain's CDR3 is CSVRVEQETQSF. CDR3 DNA: TGCAGCGTGAGGGTCGAACAAGAGACCCAGTCCTTC.

By sample fraction, this clonotype is medium-sized. This chain connects TRBV7-9 to TRBJ1-3, with TRBD1 identical over 7 bases. Germline V gives CDR1 SEHNR, CDR2 FQNEAQ (reference sequence). V lost 3 bases to trimming and J lost 0 bases; unmatched junction nucleotides: 11. This CDR3 has 18 residues. CDR3 bases: TGTGCCAGCAGCTTCACAGGGAGGGGACAGCGCTCTGGAAACACCATATATTTT. This codes for CASSFTGRGQRSGNTIYF.

This clonotype is categorized as medium-sized. The J gene is TRBJ2-7, the V gene TRBV29-1; unclear D gene. The CDR3 runs 13 residues. The germline gives CDR1 SQVTM, CDR2 ANQGSEA. Trimming removed 4 bases from V and 0 bases from J, with 10 bases in between. The DNA of the CDR3 is TGCAGCGTTGTAGGCCAGAGCTCCTACGAGCAGTACTTC. Translating it yields CSVVGQSSYEQYF.

This clonotype is deemed medium-sized (0.01 to 0.1%). The rearrangement links TRBV10-3 to TRBJ1-1; no clear D. Germline loops: CDR1 ENHRY, CDR2 SYGVKD. CDR3 length equals 12 residues. V gave up 3 bases and J gave up 2 bases, with 4 bases separating them. CDR3 region: CAISERNTEAFF. DNA of the CDR3: TGTGCCATCAGTGAAAGAAACACTGAAGCTTTCTTT.

This clonotype was counted a few times. This chain uses TRBV4-3 with TRBJ2-1; TRBD2 matches 7 bases. V was pared by 3 bases and J by 2 bases, with 13 bases of the junction left unmatched. The germline gives CDR1 LGHNA, CDR2 YSLEER. The CDR3 consists of 18 residues. CDR3 region: CASSHFLGGEGPYNEQFF. In nucleotides, the CDR3 is TGCGCCAGCAGCCATTTCCTAGGTGGGGAGGGCCCCTACAATGAGCAGTTCTTC.

By frequency in the sample, this clonotype is medium-sized (0.01 to 0.1%). The rearrangement joins TRBV5-1 to TRBJ1-5, with 8 bases identical to TRBD1. V was clipped by 0 bases and J by 7 bases; unmatched bases: 9. CDR1 is SGHRS and CDR2 is YFSETQ in the germline V gene. This CDR3 contains 16 residues. CDR3 sequence: CASSLGGTGGYQPQHF. Written as DNA, the CDR3 is TGCGCCAGCAGCTTGGGAGGTACAGGGGGGTACCAGCCCCAGCATTTT.

By frequency in the sample, this clonotype is medium-sized (0.01 to 0.1%). The CDR3 loop reads CASSLETGELFF. CDR3 nucleotides: TGTGCCAGCAGCCTAGAGACCGGGGAGCTGTTTTTT. The chain has TRBV14 and TRBJ2-2; D unresolved. Germline CDR1 SGHDN, CDR2 FVKESK. The CDR3 loop spans 12 amino acids. V was clipped by 4 bases and J by 5 bases, with 5 bases between them.

In its sample, this clonotype ranks as medium-sized. The V call is TRBV4-2, the J call TRBJ2-1; 9 bases are a match to TRBD1. This CDR3 is 16 amino acids long. The junction had 8 bases not matched to a gene; V was cut back by 1 base and J by 7 bases. Looked up from germline, CDR1 is LGHNA and CDR2 is YNFKEQ. The DNA for the CDR3 is TGTGCCAGCAGCCAAGTGGGGGACAGGGCGGTGAATGAGCAGTTCTTC. Encoded protein: CASSQVGDRAVNEQFF.

This clonotype is judged medium-sized. This rearrangement joins TRBV2 to TRBJ2-3, with D hard to call. Trimming left V 1 base short and J 6 bases short, with 11 bases between. In germline, CDR1 is SNHLY, CDR2 FYNNEI. The CDR3 consists of 14 residues. CDR3 sequence reads: CASSEGIVGDTQYF. The DNA for the CDR3 is TGTGCCAGCAGTGAAGGAATCGTCGGGGATACGCAGTATTTT.

By share of the sample, this clonotype is medium-sized. The chain couples TRBV3-1 to TRBJ2-1, with D possibly being TRBD1 (6 bases). V was shortened by 0 bases and J by 11 bases, with 23 bases between the two germline ends. The CDR3 contains 17 residues. Germline V CDR1 and CDR2: LGHDT, YNNKEL (reference sequence). CDR3 loop: CASSQDGSQTGSTQQFF. The CDR3 DNA reads as TGTGCCAGCAGCCAAGATGGAAGCCAGACAGGATCTACACAGCAGTTCTTC.

Within the sample, this clonotype is medium-sized. Written as DNA, the CDR3 is TGCAGTGCTAGAGAATGGGACCCCAAGGGATCACCCCTCCACTTT. Translating gives CSAREWDPKGSPLHF. The rearrangement links TRBV20-1 to TRBJ1-6; D may be TRBD1 (5 bases). Germline lookup yields CDR1 DFQATT and CDR2 SNEGSKA (reference sequence). The ends were cut back, 0 bases at V and 10 bases at J, with 16 bases in the middle. CDR3 size: 15 residues.

About this clonotype itself: One end of the junction varies from germline; a read error may be responsible. The V call is TRBV29-1, the J call TRBJ2-1, with D possibly TRBD2 on 6 matching bases. CDR1 is SQVTM and CDR2 is ANQGSEA in the germline V gene. CDR3 length equals 13 residues. The CDR3 sequence is CGVGGYMVNEQFF. CDR3 nucleotides: TGCGGCGTTGGAGGGTATATGGTAAATGAGCAGTTCTTC.

By sample fraction, this clonotype is medium-sized. This chain joins TRBV5-1 and TRBJ2-5; D is unresolved. The germline V gene encodes CDR1 SGHRS and CDR2 YFSETQ. The CDR3 spans 13 residues. Between the trimmed V and J ends, which lost 5 bases and 1 base, there was a span of 9 bases. The CDR3 DNA follows: TGCGCCAGCAGGCGAGAAATCCAAGAGACCCAGTACTTC. The encoded protein is CASRREIQETQYF.

About this clonotype itself: This may be a read error, as it is one base from a much larger clone. V and J are TRBV7-9 and TRBJ1-2; D possibly corresponds to TRBD1 (5 bases). Trimming removed 8 bases from V and 4 bases from J, with 14 bases in between. The CDR3 covers 13 residues. CDR1 is SEHNR and CDR2 is FQNEAQ in the germline V gene (reference sequence). The CDR3 here is CASRSRTLYGYTF. CDR3 in DNA: TGTGCCAGCCGTTCCCGGACACTCTATGGCTACACCTTC. The full variable domain, completed using reference TRBV7-9 and TRBJ1-2, is DTGVSQNPRHKITKRGQNVTFRCDPISEHNRLYWYRQTLGQGPEFLTYFQNEAQLEKSRLLSDRFSAERPKGSFSTLEIQRTEQGDSAMYLCASRSRTLYGYTFGSGTRLTVV.